This is a list of T cell receptor beta chains from one sample in a study of Ad26.COV2.S vaccination and SARS-CoV-2 variants. TCRdb's table, derived via immunoSEQ multiplex PCR, lists solely in-frame clones and lacks some. The sample has 440,000 or so clones, about 92% seen once; the top ten hold around 4.5%. Sequencing used peripheral blood, obtained in a trial of Ad26.COV2.S vaccine versus placebo. The receptors were gathered from a person aged 18-65 years who received the Ad26.COV2.S COVID-19 vaccine or a placebo. The CDR3 runs from the conserved cysteine through the conserved F or W. D genes are given only for firm matches. Size values are once, few and many counts, or a class for expanded clones, and some rows have none.

clone size: -
CDR3 length: 14
J gene: TRBJ2-7
V gene: TRBV19
D gene: TRBD2
CDR3 DNA: TGTGCCAGTAGTATGGGAGCGGGAGGCTACGAGCAGTACTTC
CDR3 protein: CASSMGAGGYEQYF

clone size: -
CDR3 length: 18
J gene: TRBJ1-5
V gene: TRBV28
D gene: -
CDR3 DNA: TGTGCCAGCAGTTTCCCCCACGGGGGTGGATTGAACAATCAGCCCCAGCATTTT
CDR3 protein: CASSFPHGGGLNNQPQHF

clone size: once
CDR3 length: 15
J gene: TRBJ2-7
V gene: TRBV15
D gene: TRBD2
CDR3 DNA: TGTGCCACCAGCAGAGATGAGGTAGCGGGAGACGAGCAGTACTTC
CDR3 protein: CATSRDEVAGDEQYF

clone size: -
CDR3 length: 17
J gene: TRBJ2-2
V gene: TRBV7-6
D gene: TRBD1
CDR3 DNA: TGTGCCAGCAGCTATCCCCCGGGACAGGGGAACACCGGGGAGCTGTTTTTT
CDR3 protein: CASSYPPGQGNTGELFF

clone size: -
CDR3 length: 13
J gene: TRBJ1-1
V gene: TRBV6-5
D gene: -
CDR3 DNA: TGTGCCAGCAGTCAACCGACTAACACTGAAGCTTTCTTT
CDR3 protein: CASSQPTNTEAFF

clone size: -
CDR3 length: 14
J gene: TRBJ2-5
V gene: TRBV7-9
D gene: -
CDR3 DNA: TGTGCCAGCAGCTCTCCCAGCCACGGGGAGACCCAGTACTTC
CDR3 protein: CASSSPSHGETQYF

clone size: -
CDR3 length: 12
J gene: TRBJ1-5
V gene: TRBV24-1
D gene: -
CDR3 DNA: TGTGCCACCAGTGAATCTAATCAGCCCCAGCATTTT
CDR3 protein: CATSESNQPQHF

clone size: -
CDR3 length: 18
J gene: TRBJ2-3
V gene: TRBV24-1
D gene: -
CDR3 DNA: TGTGCCACCAGTGACCCTAGACAGGCCTCCTCAGACACAGATACGCAGTATTTT
CDR3 protein: CATSDPRQASSDTDTQYF

clone size: -
CDR3 length: 18
J gene: TRBJ2-2
V gene: TRBV7-2
D gene: -
CDR3 DNA: TGTGCCAGCAGCTTATTTTGGATGGGAGCTTGGGGCACCGGGGAGCTGTTTTTT
CDR3 protein: CASSLFWMGAWGTGELFF

clone size: -
CDR3 length: 17
J gene: TRBJ1-1
V gene: TRBV5-1
D gene: TRBD1
CDR3 DNA: TGCGCCAGCAGCTTAGCTACCCGGGACAGGAGGAACACTGAAGCTTTCTTT
CDR3 protein: CASSLATRDRRNTEAFF

clone size: -
CDR3 length: 11
J gene: TRBJ1-1
V gene: TRBV20-1
D gene: -
CDR3 DNA: TGCAGTGCTAGACAAGGCCCTGAAGCTTTCTTT
CDR3 protein: CSARQGPEAFF

clone size: -
CDR3 length: 16
J gene: TRBJ1-1
V gene: TRBV6-2/TRBV6-3
D gene: -
CDR3 DNA: TGTGCCAGCAGTTATTACCCGGTGACACTGAACACTGAAGCTTTCTTT
CDR3 protein: CASSYYPVTLNTEAFF

clone size: -
CDR3 length: 16
J gene: TRBJ2-7
V gene: TRBV11-2
D gene: TRBD2
CDR3 DNA: TGTGCCAGCAGCTTAAATCGGGGGGTAGGCCCCTACGAGCAGTACTTC
CDR3 protein: CASSLNRGVGPYEQYF

clone size: -
CDR3 length: 10
J gene: TRBJ2-7
V gene: TRBV19
D gene: -
CDR3 DNA: TGTGCCAGTAGTGACCGCGAGCAGTACTTC
CDR3 protein: CASSDREQYF

clone size: -
CDR3 length: 12
J gene: TRBJ2-7
V gene: TRBV28
D gene: -
CDR3 DNA: TGTGCCAGCAGTTTGTCCCAGTACGAGCAGTACTTC
CDR3 protein: CASSLSQYEQYF

clone size: -
CDR3 length: 13
J gene: TRBJ1-1
V gene: TRBV27
D gene: -
CDR3 DNA: TGTGCCAGCAGTAAACAGAGCAACACTGAAGCTTTCTTT
CDR3 protein: CASSKQSNTEAFF

clone size: -
CDR3 length: 14
J gene: TRBJ2-7
V gene: TRBV6-5
D gene: -
CDR3 DNA: TGTGCCAGCAGTTACTCAGGGGGTTCCTACGAGCAGTACTTC
CDR3 protein: CASSYSGGSYEQYF

clone size: -
CDR3 length: 15
J gene: TRBJ2-7
V gene: TRBV6-2/TRBV6-3
D gene: TRBD1
CDR3 DNA: TGTGCCAGCAGTTACGATCGGACAGGCCCCTACGAGCAGTACTTC
CDR3 protein: CASSYDRTGPYEQYF

clone size: -
CDR3 length: 16
J gene: TRBJ2-5
V gene: TRBV28
D gene: TRBD2
CDR3 DNA: TGTGCCAGCAGTTTTCCCCTTGGACTAGCGGGAGAGACCCAGTACTTC
CDR3 protein: CASSFPLGLAGETQYF

clone size: -
CDR3 length: 17
J gene: TRBJ2-7
V gene: TRBV4-2
D gene: -
CDR3 DNA: TGTGCCAGCAGCCAAGAGGAAGCACGGGACACAACCTACGAGCAGTACTTC
CDR3 protein: CASSQEEARDTTYEQYF

clone size: once
CDR3 length: 14
J gene: TRBJ1-3
V gene: TRBV5-8
D gene: -
CDR3 DNA: TGTGCCAGCAGCTTACAACTCCCTGGAAACACCATATATTTT
CDR3 protein: CASSLQLPGNTIYF

clone size: -
CDR3 length: 19
J gene: TRBJ2-6
V gene: TRBV5-1
D gene: TRBD1
CDR3 DNA: TGCGCCAGCAGTTCGGGTCAGGGACAGGGGTACTCTGGGGCCAACGTCCTGACTTTC
CDR3 protein: CASSSGQGQGYSGANVLTF

clone size: -
CDR3 length: 15
J gene: TRBJ1-2
V gene: TRBV5-6
D gene: -
CDR3 DNA: TGTGCCAGCAGCTTGGAGGGCCAGGGTGACTATGGCTACACCTTC
CDR3 protein: CASSLEGQGDYGYTF

clone size: once
CDR3 length: 12
J gene: TRBJ1-5
V gene: TRBV6-5
D gene: -
CDR3 DNA: TGTGCCAGCAGTTACTCCGGTCAGCCCCAGCATTTT
CDR3 protein: CASSYSGQPQHF

clone size: -
CDR3 length: 14
J gene: TRBJ2-1
V gene: TRBV29-1
D gene: TRBD1
CDR3 DNA: TGCAGCGTGGCCCCGGGACAGGGGTGGAATGAGCAGTTCTTC
CDR3 protein: CSVAPGQGWNEQFF

clone size: -
CDR3 length: 15
J gene: TRBJ2-3
V gene: TRBV5-4
D gene: TRBD1
CDR3 DNA: TGTGCCAGCAGCTTGGGGGGACAGGGTGCAGATACGCAGTATTTT
CDR3 protein: CASSLGGQGADTQYF

clone size: -
CDR3 length: 15
J gene: TRBJ2-1
V gene: TRBV2
D gene: TRBD2
CDR3 DNA: TGTGCCAGCACACGGGGGGGGCGTCAAAGGAATGAGCAGTTCTTC
CDR3 protein: CASTRGGRQRNEQFF

clone size: -
CDR3 length: 13
J gene: TRBJ2-7
V gene: TRBV2
D gene: -
CDR3 DNA: TGTGCCAGCAAAAGGGACTTTACCTACGAGCAGTACTTC
CDR3 protein: CASKRDFTYEQYF

clone size: -
CDR3 length: 15
J gene: TRBJ1-2
V gene: TRBV4-3
D gene: TRBD1
CDR3 DNA: TGCGCCAGCAGCCAAGCACAGGGGGTAAACTATGGCTACACCTTC
CDR3 protein: CASSQAQGVNYGYTF

clone size: -
CDR3 length: 16
J gene: TRBJ2-3
V gene: TRBV24-1
D gene: TRBD2
CDR3 DNA: TGTGCCACCAGTGATCCAGGACTAGCGGGAGGCGCGACGCAGTATTTT
CDR3 protein: CATSDPGLAGGATQYF

clone size: -
CDR3 length: 13
J gene: TRBJ1-2
V gene: TRBV11-2
D gene: -
CDR3 DNA: TGTGCCAGCAGGCAGATCCATAACTATGGCTACACCTTC
CDR3 protein: CASRQIHNYGYTF

clone size: -
CDR3 length: 16
J gene: TRBJ2-5
V gene: TRBV2
D gene: TRBD1
CDR3 DNA: TGTGCCAGCAGTGAAACCACTACAGGGGGCGCGGGGACCCAGTACTTC
CDR3 protein: CASSETTTGGAGTQYF

clone size: -
CDR3 length: 17
J gene: TRBJ2-3
V gene: TRBV11-3
D gene: TRBD2
CDR3 DNA: TGTGCCAGCAGCACCTCGAAGGAGCGGGAGGCGGCAGATACGCAGTATTTT
CDR3 protein: CASSTSKEREAADTQYF

clone size: -
CDR3 length: 12
J gene: TRBJ2-1
V gene: TRBV27
D gene: -
CDR3 DNA: TGTGCCAGCAGCCCTGGGACCTACAATTTCTTCTTC
CDR3 protein: CASSPGTYNFFF

clone size: -
CDR3 length: 16
J gene: TRBJ2-2
V gene: TRBV5-1
D gene: -
CDR3 DNA: TGCGCCAGCAGCTTGATCTCCCGCCAGGACCTTGGGGAGCTGTTTTTT
CDR3 protein: CASSLISRQDLGELFF

clone size: -
CDR3 length: 10
J gene: TRBJ2-3
V gene: TRBV29-1
D gene: -
CDR3 DNA: TGCAGCGTTGAATCAGATACGCAGTATTTT
CDR3 protein: CSVESDTQYF

clone size: -
CDR3 length: 13
J gene: TRBJ1-5
V gene: TRBV28
D gene: -
CDR3 DNA: TGTGCCAGCTTAGGGGGGGTAGATCAGCCCCAGCATTTT
CDR3 protein: CASLGGVDQPQHF

clone size: -
CDR3 length: 17
J gene: TRBJ2-7
V gene: TRBV19
D gene: TRBD2
CDR3 DNA: TGTGCCAGTAGTGCAGCCCCTGGCGGGAGGATCTCCTACGAGCAGTACTTC
CDR3 protein: CASSAAPGGRISYEQYF

clone size: -
CDR3 length: 15
J gene: TRBJ2-3
V gene: TRBV30
D gene: -
CDR3 DNA: TGTGCCTGGAGCATTCCCGCGGGCACGACAGATACGCAGTATTTT
CDR3 protein: CAWSIPAGTTDTQYF

clone size: -
CDR3 length: 17
J gene: TRBJ2-4
V gene: TRBV28
D gene: TRBD2
CDR3 DNA: TGTGCCAGCAGTTTAACCAGCGGGAGGGCCGGTGGGAACATTCAGTACTTC
CDR3 protein: CASSLTSGRAGGNIQYF

clone size: -
CDR3 length: 15
J gene: TRBJ2-3
V gene: TRBV15
D gene: -
CDR3 DNA: TGTGCCACCAGCAGAGATCGAGGGGGGGTAGATACGCAGTATTTT
CDR3 protein: CATSRDRGGVDTQYF

clone size: -
CDR3 length: 15
J gene: TRBJ2-3
V gene: TRBV7-9
D gene: TRBD2
CDR3 DNA: TGTGCCAGCAGCTTAGTACGGGAGGGATTAATTACGCAGTATTTT
CDR3 protein: CASSLVREGLITQYF

clone size: -
CDR3 length: 15
J gene: TRBJ1-6
V gene: TRBV19
D gene: -
CDR3 DNA: TGTGCCAGTAGTATCACCGGGGCTCTTAATTCACCCCTCCACTTT
CDR3 protein: CASSITGALNSPLHF

clone size: -
CDR3 length: 11
J gene: TRBJ2-7
V gene: TRBV6-2/TRBV6-3
D gene: -
CDR3 DNA: TGTGCCAGCAGCCTCCTTGACGAGCAGTACTTC
CDR3 protein: CASSLLDEQYF